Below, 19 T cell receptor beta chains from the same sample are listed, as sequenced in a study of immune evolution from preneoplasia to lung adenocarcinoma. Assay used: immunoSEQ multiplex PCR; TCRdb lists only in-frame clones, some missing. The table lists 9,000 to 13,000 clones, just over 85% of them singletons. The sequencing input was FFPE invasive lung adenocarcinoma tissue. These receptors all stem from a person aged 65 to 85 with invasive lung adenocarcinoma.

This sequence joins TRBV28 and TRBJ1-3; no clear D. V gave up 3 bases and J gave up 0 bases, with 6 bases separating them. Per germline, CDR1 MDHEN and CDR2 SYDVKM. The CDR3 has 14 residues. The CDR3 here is CASSFYNSGNTIYF. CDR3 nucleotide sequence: TGTGCCAGCAGTTTCTATAACTCTGGAAACACCATATATTTT.

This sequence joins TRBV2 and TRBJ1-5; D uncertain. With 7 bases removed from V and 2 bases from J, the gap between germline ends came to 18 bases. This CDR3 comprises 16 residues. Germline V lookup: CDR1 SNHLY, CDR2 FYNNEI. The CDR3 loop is CASKEGGSVGNQPQHF. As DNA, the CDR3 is TGTGCCAGCAAAGAGGGAGGGAGCGTGGGCAATCAGCCCCAGCATTTT.

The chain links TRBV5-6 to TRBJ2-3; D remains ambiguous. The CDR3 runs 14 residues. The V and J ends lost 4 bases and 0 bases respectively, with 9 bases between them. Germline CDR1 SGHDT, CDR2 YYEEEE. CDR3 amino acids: CASSAQTSTDTQYF. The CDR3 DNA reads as TGTGCCAGCAGCGCCCAGACTAGCACAGATACGCAGTATTTT.

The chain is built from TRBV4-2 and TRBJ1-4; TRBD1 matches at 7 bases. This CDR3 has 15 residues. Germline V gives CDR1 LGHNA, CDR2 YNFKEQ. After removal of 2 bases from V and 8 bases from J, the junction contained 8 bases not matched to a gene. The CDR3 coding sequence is TGTGCCAGCAGCCAAAAGGGGGCGGGATGGGAAAAACTGTTTTTT. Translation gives CASSQKGAGWEKLFF.

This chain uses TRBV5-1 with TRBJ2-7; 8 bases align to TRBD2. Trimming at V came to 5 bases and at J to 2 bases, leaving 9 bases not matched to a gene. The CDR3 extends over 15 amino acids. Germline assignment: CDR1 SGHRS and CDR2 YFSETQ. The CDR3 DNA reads TGCGCCAGCAGTCGGGGGGGTAGCGGGACCTACGAGCAGTACTTC. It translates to CASSRGGSGTYEQYF.

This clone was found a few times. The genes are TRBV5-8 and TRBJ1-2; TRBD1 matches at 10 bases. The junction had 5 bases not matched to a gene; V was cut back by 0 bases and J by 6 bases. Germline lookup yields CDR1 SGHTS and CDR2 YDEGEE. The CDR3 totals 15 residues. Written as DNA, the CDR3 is TGTGCCAGCAGCTTGGTCGGACAGGGGGTTCATGGCTACACCTTC. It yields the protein CASSLVGQGVHGYTF.

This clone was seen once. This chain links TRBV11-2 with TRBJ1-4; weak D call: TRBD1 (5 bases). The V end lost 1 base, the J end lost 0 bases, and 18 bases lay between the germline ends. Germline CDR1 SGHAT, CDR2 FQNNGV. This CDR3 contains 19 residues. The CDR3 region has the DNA TGTGCCAGCAGCTTAGGCCGTCCCGGGGCGGCGACAACTAATGAAAAACTGTTTTTT. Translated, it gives CASSLGRPGAATTNEKLFF.

The CDR3 sequence: CAWSRGKIMDTQYF. CDR3 in DNA: TGTGCCTGGAGTCGGGGGAAGATTATGGATACGCAGTATTTT. The genes are TRBV30 and TRBJ2-3; D is perhaps TRBD2 (6 bases). Germline assignment: CDR1 GTSNPN and CDR2 SVGIG (reference sequence). This CDR3 spans 14 amino acids. Trimming removed 2 bases at V and 6 bases at J, with 15 bases between.

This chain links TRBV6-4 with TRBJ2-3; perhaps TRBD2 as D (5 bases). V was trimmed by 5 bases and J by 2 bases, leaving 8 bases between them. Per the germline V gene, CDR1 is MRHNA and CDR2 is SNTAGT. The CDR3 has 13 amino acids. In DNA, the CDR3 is TGTGCCAGCAGTCGGACTTACACAGATACGCAGTATTTT. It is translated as CASSRTYTDTQYF.

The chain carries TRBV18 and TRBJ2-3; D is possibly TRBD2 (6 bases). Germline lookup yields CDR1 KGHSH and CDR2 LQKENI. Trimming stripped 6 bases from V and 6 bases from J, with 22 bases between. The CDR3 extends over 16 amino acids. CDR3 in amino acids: CASSPVNRGVADTQYF. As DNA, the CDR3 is TGTGCCAGCTCGCCCGTAAATCGCGGGGTGGCGGATACGCAGTATTTT.

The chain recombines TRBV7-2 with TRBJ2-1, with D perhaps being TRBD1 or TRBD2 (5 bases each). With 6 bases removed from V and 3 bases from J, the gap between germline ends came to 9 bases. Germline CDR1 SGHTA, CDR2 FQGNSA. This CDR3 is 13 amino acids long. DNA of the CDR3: TGTGCCAGCAGTTCGGGGCTCTACAATGAGCAGTTCTTC. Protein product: CASSSGLYNEQFF.

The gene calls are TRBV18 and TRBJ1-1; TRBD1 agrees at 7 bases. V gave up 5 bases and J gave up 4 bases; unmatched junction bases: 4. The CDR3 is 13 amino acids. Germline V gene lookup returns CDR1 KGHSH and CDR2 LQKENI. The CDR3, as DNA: TGTGCCAGCTCAACGACAGGGCTCACTGAAGCTTTCTTT. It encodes CASSTTGLTEAFF.

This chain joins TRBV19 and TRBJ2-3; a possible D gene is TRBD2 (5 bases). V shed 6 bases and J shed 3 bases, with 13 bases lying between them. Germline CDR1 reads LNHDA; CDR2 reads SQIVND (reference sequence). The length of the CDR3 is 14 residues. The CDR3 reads CASSPGKGTDTQYF. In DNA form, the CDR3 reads TGTGCCAGTAGCCCCGGGAAGGGAACAGATACGCAGTATTTT.

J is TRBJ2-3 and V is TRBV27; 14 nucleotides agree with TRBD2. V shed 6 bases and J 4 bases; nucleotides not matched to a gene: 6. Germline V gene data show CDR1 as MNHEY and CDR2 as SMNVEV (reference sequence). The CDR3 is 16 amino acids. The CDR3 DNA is TGTGCCAGCAGCCGACTAGCGGGGGGGCCTTCAGATACGCAGTATTTT. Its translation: CASSRLAGGPSDTQYF.

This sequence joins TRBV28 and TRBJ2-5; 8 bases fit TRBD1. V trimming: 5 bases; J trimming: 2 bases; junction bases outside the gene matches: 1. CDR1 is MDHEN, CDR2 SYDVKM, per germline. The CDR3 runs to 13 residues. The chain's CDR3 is CASSRTGQETQYF. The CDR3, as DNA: TGTGCCAGCAGTAGGACAGGGCAAGAGACCCAGTACTTC.

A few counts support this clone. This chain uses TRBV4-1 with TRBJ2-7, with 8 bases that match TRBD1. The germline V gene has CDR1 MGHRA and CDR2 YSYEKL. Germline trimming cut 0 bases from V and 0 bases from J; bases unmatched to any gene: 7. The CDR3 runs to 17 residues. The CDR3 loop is CASSQDIVGTGSYEQYF. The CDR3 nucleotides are TGCGCCAGCAGCCAAGATATCGTCGGGACAGGCTCCTACGAGCAGTACTTC.

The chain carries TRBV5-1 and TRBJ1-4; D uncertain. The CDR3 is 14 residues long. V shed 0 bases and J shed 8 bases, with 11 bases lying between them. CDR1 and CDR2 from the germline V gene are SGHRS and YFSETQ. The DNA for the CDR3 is TGCGCCAGCAGCTTGGGGGAGGGTGACGAAAAACTGTTTTTT. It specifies CASSLGEGDEKLFF.

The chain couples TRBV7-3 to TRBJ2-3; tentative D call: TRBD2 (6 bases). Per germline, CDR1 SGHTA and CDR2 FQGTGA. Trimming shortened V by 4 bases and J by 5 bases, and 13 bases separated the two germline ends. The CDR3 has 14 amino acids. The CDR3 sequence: CASSSGSGGDTQYF. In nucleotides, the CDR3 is TGTGCCAGCAGCTCAGGGTCCGGGGGAGATACGCAGTATTTT.

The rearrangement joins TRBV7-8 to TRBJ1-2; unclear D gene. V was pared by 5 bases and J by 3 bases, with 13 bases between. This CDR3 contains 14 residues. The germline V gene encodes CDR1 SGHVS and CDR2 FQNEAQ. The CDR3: CASSPQRAYYGYTF. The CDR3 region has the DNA TGTGCCAGCAGCCCTCAGCGGGCCTACTATGGCTACACCTTC. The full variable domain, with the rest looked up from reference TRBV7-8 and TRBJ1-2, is GAGVSQSPRYKVAKRGQDVALRCDPISGHVSLFWYQQALGQGPEFLTYFQNEAQLDKSGLPSDRFFAERPEGSVSTLKIQRTQQEDSAVYLCASSPQRAYYGYTFGSGTRLTVV.